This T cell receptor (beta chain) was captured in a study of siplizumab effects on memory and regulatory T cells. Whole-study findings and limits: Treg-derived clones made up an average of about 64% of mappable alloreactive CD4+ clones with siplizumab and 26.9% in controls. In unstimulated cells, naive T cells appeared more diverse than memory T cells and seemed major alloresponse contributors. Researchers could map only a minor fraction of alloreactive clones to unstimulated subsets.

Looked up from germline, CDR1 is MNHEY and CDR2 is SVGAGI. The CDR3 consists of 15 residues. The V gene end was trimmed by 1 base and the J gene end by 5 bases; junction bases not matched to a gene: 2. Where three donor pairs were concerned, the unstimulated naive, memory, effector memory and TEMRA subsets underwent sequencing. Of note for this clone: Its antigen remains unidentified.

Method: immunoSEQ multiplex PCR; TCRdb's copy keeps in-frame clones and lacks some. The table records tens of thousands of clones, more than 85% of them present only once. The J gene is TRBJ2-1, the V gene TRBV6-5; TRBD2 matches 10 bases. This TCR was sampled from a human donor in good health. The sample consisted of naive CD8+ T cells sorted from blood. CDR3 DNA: TGTGCCAGCAGTTACTGGACTAGCGGAGACAATGAGCAGTTCTTC. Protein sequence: CASSYWTSGDNEQFF.